These T cell receptor beta chains were read from a single sample in a study of OX40 agonist ivuxolimab in advanced cancers. Clones were sequenced by immunoSEQ multiplex PCR, and TCRdb holds only the in-frame ones, with some missing. This sample has roughly 63,000 clones, with about 89% found just once. The specimen was CD4+ or CD8+ T cells sorted from blood, collected in a trial of the OX40 agonist ivuxolimab. The receptors stem from an adult with an advanced solid tumor such as melanoma, head and neck, liver or kidney cancer. Each CDR3 is given with its conserved first and last residue. Fields, in order: D gene, clone size, V gene, J gene, CDR3 protein, CDR3 DNA. A D gene is named only where the DNA matches it firmly. Expanded clones get a size class; other rows say once, few or many, or leave the size out.

TRBD2	-	TRBV7-6	TRBJ2-3	CASSPRPLAGGDTQYF	TGTGCCAGCAGCCCTCGACCTCTAGCGGGCGGAGATACGCAGTATTTT
-	-	TRBV6-5	TRBJ1-1	CATAESWGTEAFF	TGTGCCACGGCAGAATCTTGGGGCACTGAAGCTTTCTTT
-	-	TRBV12-5	TRBJ2-1	CASGLRDEQFF	TGTGCTAGTGGTTTAAGGGATGAGCAGTTCTTC
TRBD1	-	TRBV28	TRBJ2-5	CASSLDRARKETQYF	TGTGCCAGCAGTCTCGACAGGGCTCGGAAAGAGACCCAGTACTTC
-	-	TRBV7-9	TRBJ1-6	CASSLREGSSPLHF	TGTGCCAGCAGCTTAAGGGAGGGGAGTTCACCCCTCCACTTT
-	-	TRBV15	TRBJ2-1	CATSRQGSYNEQFF	TGTGCCACCAGCAGACAGGGATCCTACAATGAGCAGTTCTTC
TRBD1	-	TRBV7-9	TRBJ2-7	CASSFRGGADYEQYF	TGTGCCAGCAGCTTCAGAGGGGGCGCTGACTACGAGCAGTACTTC
-	-	TRBV19	TRBJ2-5	CASRARGEGGETQYF	TGTGCCAGTAGGGCGAGGGGTGAAGGCGGGGAGACCCAGTACTTC
-	-	TRBV6-1	TRBJ1-6	CASSVEGTLHF	TGTGCCAGCAGTGTGGAGGGAACCCTCCACTTT
-	-	TRBV5-1	TRBJ1-3	CASKGSFSGNTIYF	TGCGCCAGCAAGGGTTCCTTCTCTGGAAACACCATATATTTT
-	-	TRBV4-1	TRBJ2-7	CASSQQSRYEQYF	TGCGCCAGCAGCCAACAGTCACGATACGAGCAGTACTTC
-	-	TRBV6-1	TRBJ2-7	CASSESVYEQYF	TGTGCCAGCAGTGAAAGTGTCTACGAGCAGTACTTC
-	-	TRBV20-1	TRBJ2-1	CSVVYNEQFF	TGCAGTGTTGTCTACAATGAGCAGTTCTTC
-	once	TRBV10-3	TRBJ1-1	CAISDIGPGYSEAFF	TGTGCCATCAGTGATATAGGCCCCGGTTATTCTGAAGCTTTCTTT
-	-	TRBV27	TRBJ1-4	CASTLPGPEKLFF	TGTGCCAGCACACTCCCGGGGCCGGAAAAACTGTTTTTT
TRBD1	-	TRBV30	TRBJ2-7	CAWSAGTGGLEQYF	TGTGCCTGGAGTGCCGGGACAGGGGGGCTCGAGCAGTACTTC
-	once	TRBV5-4	TRBJ2-3	CASTRDGEDTQYF	TGTGCCAGCACCCGTGATGGGGAAGATACGCAGTATTTT
-	-	TRBV2	TRBJ1-2	CASYFRAAGYGYTF	TGTGCCAGCTACTTCCGGGCTGCAGGGTATGGCTACACCTTC
-	-	TRBV9	TRBJ1-5	CASSPGLGASNQPQHF	TGTGCCAGCAGCCCCGGGCTGGGGGCGAGCAATCAGCCCCAGCATTTT
-	-	TRBV21-1	TRBJ2-7	CARDEVLPRPYEQYF	TGTGCCAGGGACGAGGTATTACCGAGACCCTACGAGCAGTACTTC
-	few	TRBV10-1	TRBJ1-2	CASSEGRSGYGYTF	TGCGCCAGCAGTGAAGGCAGGTCCGGCTATGGCTACACCTTC
-	-	TRBV2	TRBJ1-3	CASNFGISGNTIYF	TGTGCCAGCAACTTCGGGATCTCTGGAAACACCATATATTTT
-	-	TRBV6-5	TRBJ2-3	CATRLADTQYF	TGTGCCACACGACTGGCAGATACGCAGTATTTT
TRBD1	-	TRBV5-1	TRBJ2-2	CASSLGGQGSGELFF	TGCGCCAGCAGCTTGGGGGGACAGGGGTCCGGGGAGCTGTTTTTT
-	-	TRBV9	TRBJ1-3	CASSRDTVSQDTIYF	TGTGCCAGCAGCCGGGACACGGTGTCGCAAGACACCATATATTTT
TRBD1	-	TRBV11-1	TRBJ2-7	CASSLLRGQGFHEQYF	TGTGCCAGCAGCTTACTTAGGGGACAGGGGTTCCACGAGCAGTACTTC
-	few	TRBV5-5	TRBJ2-3	CASGELDTQYF	TGTGCCAGCGGCGAATTAGATACGCAGTATTTT
TRBD1	-	TRBV5-4	TRBJ2-3	CASSLAGGDTQYF	TGTGCCAGCAGCTTGGCAGGGGGAGATACGCAGTATTTT
-	few	TRBV5-1	TRBJ2-7	CASSSLLEDEQYF	TGCGCCAGCAGCTCCCTCCTGGAGGACGAGCAGTACTTC
TRBD1	-	TRBV19	TRBJ2-2	CASTRDRDPLSIYTGELFF	TGTGCCAGCACCCGGGACAGGGATCCTCTGTCAATTTACACCGGGGAGCTGTTTTTT
-	-	TRBV15	TRBJ2-1	CATSRGPRDEQFF	TGTGCCACCAGCAGAGGACCTCGGGATGAGCAGTTCTTC
-	-	TRBV28	TRBJ2-1	CASSRPQVRQFF	TGTGCCAGCAGCCGTCCCCAAGTAAGGCAGTTCTTC
-	-	TRBV28	TRBJ2-5	CASSLGTSSQYF	TGTGCCAGCAGTTTAGGGACCTCCAGTCAGTACTTC
-	-	TRBV7-3	TRBJ2-1	CASSSNQGQYNEQFF	TGTGCCAGCAGCTCAAACCAGGGGCAGTACAATGAGCAGTTCTTC
-	-	TRBV5-4	TRBJ2-3	CASSFIGADTQYF	TGTGCCAGCAGCTTTATCGGGGCAGATACGCAGTATTTT
-	-	TRBV4-1	TRBJ1-6	CASSHLDTLNSPLHF	TGCGCCAGCAGCCATCTGGACACCCTTAATTCACCCCTCCACTTT
-	-	TRBV11-3	TRBJ2-1	CASSLDSSYNEQFF	TGTGCCAGCAGCTTAGATTCGTCCTACAATGAGCAGTTCTTC
-	-	TRBV7-2	TRBJ2-7	CASSLRAGVYEQYF	TGTGCCAGCAGCTTGCGGGCAGGAGTCTACGAGCAGTACTTC
-	-	TRBV2	TRBJ1-5	CASRQHNQPQHF	TGTGCCAGCAGGCAACACAATCAGCCCCAGCATTTT
-	-	TRBV6-1	TRBJ2-1	CASTGILAVYNEQFF	TGTGCCAGCACGGGCATCCTGGCGGTGTACAATGAGCAGTTCTTC
-	once	TRBV7-9	TRBJ1-6	CASSAPRGKVNSPLHF	TGTGCCAGCAGCGCCCCGCGGGGGAAAGTTAATTCACCCCTCCACTTT
-	-	TRBV11-2	TRBJ1-1	CASRSPVVQSEAFF	TGTGCCAGCAGATCCCCCGTGGTTCAATCTGAAGCTTTCTTT
-	-	TRBV28	TRBJ2-5	CASSLRGRETQYF	TGTGCCAGCAGTTTAAGGGGTAGAGAGACCCAGTACTTC
TRBD2	-	TRBV4-2	TRBJ2-1	CASSRSPPSGSYNEQFF	TGTGCCAGCAGCCGTTCCCCACCTAGCGGGAGCTACAATGAGCAGTTCTTC
TRBD2	-	TRBV7-8	TRBJ2-1	CASSESGISTNEQFF	TGTGCCAGCAGCGAAAGCGGGATTTCTACTAATGAGCAGTTCTTC
-	once	TRBV10-3	TRBJ2-2	CAISDTRRQGRIGELFF	TGTGCCATCAGTGACACTCGTCGCCAGGGGCGGATCGGGGAGCTGTTTTTT
-	once	TRBV5-1	TRBJ2-3	CASSLARTETDTQYF	TGCGCCAGCAGCTTGGCTCGGACAGAGACAGATACGCAGTATTTT
-	-	TRBV6-5	TRBJ1-3	CASSYGNTIYF	TGTGCCAGCAGTTATGGAAACACCATATATTTT
-	-	TRBV6-1	TRBJ1-5	CASSASGQNNQPQHF	TGTGCCAGCAGTGCCTCCGGACAGAACAATCAGCCCCAGCATTTT
-	-	TRBV28	TRBJ1-2	CASSDTVGKGYTF	TGTGCCAGCAGTGACACGGTAGGGAAGGGCTACACCTTC
TRBD1	-	TRBV5-1	TRBJ2-2	CASSVQGAPDGELFF	TGCGCCAGCAGCGTACAGGGGGCGCCAGACGGGGAGCTGTTTTTT
-	-	TRBV5-4	TRBJ2-2	CASSLKIGEAGELFF	TGTGCCAGCAGCTTGAAGATTGGGGAAGCCGGGGAGCTGTTTTTT
-	-	TRBV14	TRBJ1-1	CASSQINTEAFF	TGTGCCAGCAGCCAGATCAACACTGAAGCTTTCTTT
-	-	TRBV14	TRBJ1-6	CASSQDIRKSPLHF	TGTGCCAGCAGCCAAGATATAAGGAAATCACCCCTCCACTTT
TRBD1	-	TRBV6-5	TRBJ1-2	CASSYSGQGGYTF	TGTGCCAGCAGTTACTCAGGACAGGGGGGCTACACCTTC
TRBD2	once	TRBV27	TRBJ2-3	CASSLTIAGGPRDTQYF	TGTGCCAGCAGTTTAACAATAGCGGGGGGGCCAAGGGATACGCAGTATTTT
TRBD1	-	TRBV15	TRBJ2-2	CATSRDIPGGGTGELFF	TGTGCCACCAGCAGAGATATACCAGGGGGCGGCACCGGGGAGCTGTTTTTT
-	-	TRBV23-1	TRBJ2-3	CASSQSQRDTDTQYF	TGCGCCAGCAGTCAATCCCAGAGGGACACAGATACGCAGTATTTT
-	-	TRBV4-2	TRBJ1-2	CASSQENRKMPYTF	TGTGCCAGCAGCCAAGAGAACAGGAAGATGCCCTACACCTTC
TRBD2	-	TRBV7-2	TRBJ2-7	CASSLGGSGSYEQYF	TGTGCCAGCAGCTTAGGAGGCAGCGGGAGTTACGAGCAGTACTTC